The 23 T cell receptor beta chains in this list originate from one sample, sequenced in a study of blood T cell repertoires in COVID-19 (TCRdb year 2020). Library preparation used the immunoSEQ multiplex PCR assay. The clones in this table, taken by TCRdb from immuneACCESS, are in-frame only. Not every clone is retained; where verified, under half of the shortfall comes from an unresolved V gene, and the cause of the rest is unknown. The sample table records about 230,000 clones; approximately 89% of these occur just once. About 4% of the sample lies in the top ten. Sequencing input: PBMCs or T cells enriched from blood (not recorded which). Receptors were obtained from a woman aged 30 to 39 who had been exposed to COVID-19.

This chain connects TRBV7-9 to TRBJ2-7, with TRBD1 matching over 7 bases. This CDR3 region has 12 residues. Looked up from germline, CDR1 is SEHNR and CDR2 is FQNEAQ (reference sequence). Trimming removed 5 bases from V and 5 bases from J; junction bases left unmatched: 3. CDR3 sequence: CASSLDRDEQYF. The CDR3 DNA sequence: TGTGCCAGCAGCCTTGACAGGGACGAGCAGTACTTC.

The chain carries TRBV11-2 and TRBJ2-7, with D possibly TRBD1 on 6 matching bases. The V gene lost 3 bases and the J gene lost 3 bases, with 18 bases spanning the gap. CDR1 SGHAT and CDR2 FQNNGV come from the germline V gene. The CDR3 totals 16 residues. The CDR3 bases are TGTGCCAGCAGCTTCCCCAGGGGCGGAGCCCGCTACGAGCAGTACTTC. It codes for CASSFPRGGARYEQYF.

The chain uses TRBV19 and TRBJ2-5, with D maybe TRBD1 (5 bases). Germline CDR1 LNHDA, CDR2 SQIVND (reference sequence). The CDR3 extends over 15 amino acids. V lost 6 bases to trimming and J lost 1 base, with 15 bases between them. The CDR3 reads CASRPGPLPQETQYF. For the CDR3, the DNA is TGTGCCAGTAGACCAGGGCCATTACCCCAAGAGACCCAGTACTTC.

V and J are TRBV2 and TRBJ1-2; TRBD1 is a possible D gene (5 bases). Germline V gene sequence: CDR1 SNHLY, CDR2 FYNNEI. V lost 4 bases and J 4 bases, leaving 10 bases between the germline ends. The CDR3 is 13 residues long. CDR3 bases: TGTGCCAGCAGTGGGGGGGTCGGCTATGGCTACACCTTC. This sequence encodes CASSGGVGYGYTF.

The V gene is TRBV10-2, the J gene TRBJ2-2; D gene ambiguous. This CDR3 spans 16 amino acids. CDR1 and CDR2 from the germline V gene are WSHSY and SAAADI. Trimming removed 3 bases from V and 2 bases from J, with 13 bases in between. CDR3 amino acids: CASSDLARFNTGELFF. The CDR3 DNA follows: TGCGCCAGCAGTGACTTGGCCAGGTTTAACACCGGGGAGCTGTTTTTT.

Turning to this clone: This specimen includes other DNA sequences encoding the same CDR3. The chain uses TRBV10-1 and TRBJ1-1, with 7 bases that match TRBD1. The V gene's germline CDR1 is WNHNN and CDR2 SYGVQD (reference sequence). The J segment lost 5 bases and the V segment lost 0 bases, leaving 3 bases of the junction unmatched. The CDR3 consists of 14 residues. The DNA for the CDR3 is TGCGCCAGCAGTGAGTCAGGGGGCCGGACTGAAGCTTTCTTT. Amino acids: CASSESGGRTEAFF.

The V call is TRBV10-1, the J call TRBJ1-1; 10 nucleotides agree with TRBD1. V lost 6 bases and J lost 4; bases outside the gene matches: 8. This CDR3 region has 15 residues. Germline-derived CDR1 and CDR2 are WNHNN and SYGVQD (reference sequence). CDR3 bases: TGCGCCAGCAGGTGGACAGGGGGATGTGGCACTGAAGCTTTCTTT. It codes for CASRWTGGCGTEAFF.

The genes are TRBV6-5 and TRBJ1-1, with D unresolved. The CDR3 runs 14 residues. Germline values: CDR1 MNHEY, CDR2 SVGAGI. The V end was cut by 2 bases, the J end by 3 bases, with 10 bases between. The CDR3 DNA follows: TGTGCCAGCAGTTACAATACGGGGTACACTGAAGCTTTCTTT. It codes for CASSYNTGYTEAFF.

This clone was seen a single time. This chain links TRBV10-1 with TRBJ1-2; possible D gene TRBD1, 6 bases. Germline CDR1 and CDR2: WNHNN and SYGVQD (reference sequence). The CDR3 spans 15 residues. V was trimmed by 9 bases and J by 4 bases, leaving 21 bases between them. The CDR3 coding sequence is TGCGCCAGTATCCCTTCAGGGGACCTCTCCTATGGCTACACCTTC. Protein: CASIPSGDLSYGYTF.

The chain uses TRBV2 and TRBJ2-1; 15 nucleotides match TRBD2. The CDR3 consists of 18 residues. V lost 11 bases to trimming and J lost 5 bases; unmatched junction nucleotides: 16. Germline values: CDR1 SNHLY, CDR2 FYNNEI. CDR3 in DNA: TGTGCCGGCGGACGACCGGGACTAGCGGGAGGAACTGACAATGAGCAGTTCTTC. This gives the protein CAGGRPGLAGGTDNEQFF.

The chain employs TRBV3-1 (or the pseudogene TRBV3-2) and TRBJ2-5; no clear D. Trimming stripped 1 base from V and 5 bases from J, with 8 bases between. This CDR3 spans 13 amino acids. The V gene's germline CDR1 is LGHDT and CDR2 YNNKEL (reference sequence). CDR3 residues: CASSQGEPETQYF. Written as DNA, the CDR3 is TGTGCCAGCAGCCAAGGAGAGCCGGAGACCCAGTACTTC.

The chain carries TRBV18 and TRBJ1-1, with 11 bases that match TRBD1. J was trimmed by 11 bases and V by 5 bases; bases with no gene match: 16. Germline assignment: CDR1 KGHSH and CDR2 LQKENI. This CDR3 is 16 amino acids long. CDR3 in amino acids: CASSSGQGVLSRLAFF. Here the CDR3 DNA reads TGTGCCAGCTCATCGGGACAGGGGGTCCTCTCCCGGTTGGCTTTCTTT.

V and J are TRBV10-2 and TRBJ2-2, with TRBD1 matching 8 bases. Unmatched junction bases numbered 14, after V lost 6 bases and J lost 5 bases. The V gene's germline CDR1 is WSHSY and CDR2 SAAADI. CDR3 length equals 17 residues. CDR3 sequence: CASRPPDRGRSTGELFF. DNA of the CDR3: TGCGCCAGCAGGCCACCCGACAGGGGTCGAAGTACCGGGGAGCTGTTTTTT.

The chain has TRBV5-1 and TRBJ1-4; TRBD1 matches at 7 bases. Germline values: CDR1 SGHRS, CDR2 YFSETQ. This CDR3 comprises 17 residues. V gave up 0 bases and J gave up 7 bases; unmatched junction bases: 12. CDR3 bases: TGCGCCAGCAGCTTGGGACAGGGTAGAGTTGGACTTGAAAAACTGTTTTTT. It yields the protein CASSLGQGRVGLEKLFF.

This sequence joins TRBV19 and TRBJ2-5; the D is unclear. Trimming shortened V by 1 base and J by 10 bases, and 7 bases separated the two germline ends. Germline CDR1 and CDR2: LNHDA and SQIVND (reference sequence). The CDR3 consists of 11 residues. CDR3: CASSIGQYQYF. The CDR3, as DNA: TGTGCCAGTAGTATAGGCCAGTACCAGTACTTC.

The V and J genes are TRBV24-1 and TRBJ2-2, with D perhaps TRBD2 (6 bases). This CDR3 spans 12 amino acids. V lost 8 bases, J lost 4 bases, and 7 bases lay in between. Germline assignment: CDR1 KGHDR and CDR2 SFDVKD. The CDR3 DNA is TGTGCCACCAAGGGAGGCACCGGGGAGCTGTTTTTT. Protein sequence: CATKGGTGELFF.

The DNA of the CDR3 is TGTGCCAGTAGTACGTTGCTAGGGGGCAGCTATGGCTACACCTTC. Amino acids: CASSTLLGGSYGYTF. The V gene is TRBV19, the J gene TRBJ1-2; 7 nucleotides match TRBD1. Trimming at V came to 4 bases and at J to 4 bases, leaving 9 bases not matched to a gene. CDR3 size: 15 residues. The germline gives CDR1 LNHDA, CDR2 SQIVND (reference sequence). The entire variable domain, with the rest obtained from reference TRBV19 and TRBJ1-2, is as follows: DGGITQSPKYLFRKEGQNVTLSCEQNLNHDAMYWYRQDPGQGLRLIYYSQIVNDFQKGDIAEGYSVSREKKESFPLTVTSAQKNPTAFYLCASSTLLGGSYGYTFGSGTRLTVV.

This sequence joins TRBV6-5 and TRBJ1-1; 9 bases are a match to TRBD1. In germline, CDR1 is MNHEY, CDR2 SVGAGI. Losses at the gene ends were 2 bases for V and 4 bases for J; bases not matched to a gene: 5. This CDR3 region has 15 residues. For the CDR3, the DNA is TGTGCCAGCAGTTACACTGGGACAGGGAGCACTGAAGCTTTCTTT. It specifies CASSYTGTGSTEAFF.

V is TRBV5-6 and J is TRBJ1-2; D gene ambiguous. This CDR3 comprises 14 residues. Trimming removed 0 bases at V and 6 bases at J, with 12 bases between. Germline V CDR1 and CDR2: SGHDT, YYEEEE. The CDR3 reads CASSLAGIRDGYTF. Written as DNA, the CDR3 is TGTGCCAGCAGCTTGGCCGGTATACGCGATGGCTACACCTTC. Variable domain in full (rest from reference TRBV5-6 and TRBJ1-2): DAGVTQSPTHLIKTRGQQVTLRCSPKSGHDTVSWYQQALGQGPQFIFQYYEEEERQRGNFPDRFSGHQFPNYSSELNVNALLLGDSALYLCASSLAGIRDGYTFGSGTRLTVV.

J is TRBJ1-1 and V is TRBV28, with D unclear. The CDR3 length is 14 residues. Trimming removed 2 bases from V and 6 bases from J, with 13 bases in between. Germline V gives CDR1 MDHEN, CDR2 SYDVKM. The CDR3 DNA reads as TGTGCCAGCAGTTTACGCCGCAGCGGCTCTGAAGCTTTCTTT. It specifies CASSLRRSGSEAFF.

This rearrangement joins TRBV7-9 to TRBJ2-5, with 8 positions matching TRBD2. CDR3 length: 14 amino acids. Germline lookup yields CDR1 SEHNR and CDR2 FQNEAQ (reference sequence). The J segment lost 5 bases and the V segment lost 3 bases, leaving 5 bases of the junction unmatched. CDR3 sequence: CASSLLRGVETQYF. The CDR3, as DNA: TGTGCCAGCAGCTTGTTGCGGGGGGTGGAGACCCAGTACTTC.

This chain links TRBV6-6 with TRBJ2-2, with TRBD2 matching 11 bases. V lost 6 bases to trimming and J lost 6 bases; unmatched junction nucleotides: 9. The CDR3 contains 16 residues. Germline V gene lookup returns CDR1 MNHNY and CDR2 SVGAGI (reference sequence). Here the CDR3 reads CASSRLIAGGPGELFF. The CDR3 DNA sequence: TGTGCCAGCAGCAGACTCATAGCGGGAGGGCCCGGGGAGCTGTTTTTT.

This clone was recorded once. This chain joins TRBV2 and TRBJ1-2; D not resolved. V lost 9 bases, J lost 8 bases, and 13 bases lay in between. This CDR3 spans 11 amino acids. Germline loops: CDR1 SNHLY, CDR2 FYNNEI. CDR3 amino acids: CARPGPVGYTF. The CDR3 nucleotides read TGTGCCAGACCCGGTCCCGTGGGCTACACCTTC.